Presented here are 23 T cell receptor beta chains from one specimen sequenced in a study of T cells in tumors after PD-1 blockade. Some clones are missing from TCRdb's copy, which holds only in-frame ones; the method was immunoSEQ multiplex PCR. The repertoire holds 30,000 to 40,000 clones, with about three quarters as singletons. The sample was PBMCs, taken before anti-PD-1 treatment. Every receptor here comes from a human donor with basal cell carcinoma.

The CDR3 coding sequence is TGTGCCATCAGTGGCGGGAGTATAGTCAATGAGCAGTTCTTC. Translation: CAISGGSIVNEQFF. This chain links TRBV10-3 with TRBJ2-1; 7 nucleotides align to TRBD2. The V gene's germline CDR1 is ENHRY and CDR2 SYGVKD. The CDR3 consists of 14 residues. The V gene end was trimmed by 4 bases and the J gene end by 6 bases; junction bases not matched to a gene: 6.

The chain recombines TRBV7-9 with TRBJ2-1; D not resolved. V was clipped by 7 bases and J by 4 bases, with 17 bases between them. Germline V gives CDR1 SEHNR, CDR2 FQNEAQ (reference sequence). The CDR3 extends over 15 amino acids. CDR3 coding DNA: TGTGCCAGCATCCGAATTACCCTACTTTACAATGAGCAGTTCTTC. It encodes CASIRITLLYNEQFF.

This clone was counted only a few times. The chain has TRBV4-2 and TRBJ2-7, with TRBD1 matching over 7 bases. Germline assignment: CDR1 LGHNA and CDR2 YNFKEQ. V was pared by 8 bases and J by 1 base, with 5 bases of the junction left unmatched. CDR3 length equals 13 residues. The CDR3 region has the DNA TGTGCCAGCGCTCAACAGGGGTCCTACGAGCAGTACTTC. Encoded protein: CASAQQGSYEQYF.

The chain joins TRBV7-2 to TRBJ1-6, with a tentative D call TRBD1 (6 bases). The V gene lost 0 bases and the J gene lost 6 bases, with 6 bases spanning the gap. The CDR3 covers 14 residues. Germline values: CDR1 SGHTA, CDR2 FQGNSA. DNA for the CDR3: TGTGCCAGCAGCTTAGCACAGGGTAATTCACCCCTCCACTTT. It yields the protein CASSLAQGNSPLHF.

The chain employs TRBV27 and TRBJ1-5; D is possibly TRBD1 (6 bases). Germline V lookup: CDR1 MNHEY, CDR2 SMNVEV (reference sequence). Deletions cut 6 bases from V and 0 bases from J, with 15 bases between. CDR3 length equals 16 residues. The DNA for the CDR3 is TGTGCCAGCAGCTCTATACAGGGAAATAGCAATCAGCCCCAGCATTTT. It specifies CASSSIQGNSNQPQHF.

This clone has only one observation. This rearrangement joins TRBV19 to TRBJ2-1; a weak D match, TRBD2 (6 bases). V gave up 8 bases and J gave up 6 bases, with 23 bases separating them. CDR1 is LNHDA and CDR2 is SQIVND in the germline V gene (reference sequence). This CDR3 has 16 amino acids. The CDR3 is CASGWSARGRANEQFF. The CDR3 nucleotides read TGTGCCAGTGGGTGGTCAGCGCGGGGCCGAGCCAATGAGCAGTTCTTC.

The chain couples TRBV7-9 to TRBJ1-1; 11 bases are shared with TRBD1. The CDR3 has 15 residues. V dropped 5 bases and J dropped 5; count of bases not matched to a gene: 7. Germline CDR1 SEHNR, CDR2 FQNEAQ (reference sequence). For the CDR3, the DNA is TGTGCCAGCAGCCCCATTGGGACAGGGGGAACTGAAGCTTTCTTT. Its translation: CASSPIGTGGTEAFF.

The rearrangement joins TRBV27 to TRBJ1-5, with D perhaps matching TRBD1 (5 bases). The length of the CDR3 is 16 residues. The germline V gene encodes CDR1 MNHEY and CDR2 SMNVEV (reference sequence). V was pared by 0 bases and J by 0 bases, with 9 bases between. In DNA form, the CDR3 reads TGTGCCAGCAGTTTATCAGGGGTGGCTAGCAATCAGCCCCAGCATTTT. Its translation is CASSLSGVASNQPQHF.

In this sample, this clone turned up once. This chain uses TRBV7-9 with TRBJ1-1, with D unresolved. Germline V gene data show CDR1 as SEHNR and CDR2 as FQNEAQ (reference sequence). Trimming cost V 5 bases and J 6 bases, with 13 bases left between them. CDR3 length equals 13 residues. CDR3 coding DNA: TGTGCCAGCAGCGCGGGGAGTCAGGCTGAAGCTTTCTTT. It is translated as CASSAGSQAEAFF.

The chain uses TRBV7-2 and TRBJ2-3, with D possibly matching TRBD1 (7 bases). V was pared by 3 bases and J by 1 base, with 14 bases between. CDR3 length: 16 residues. Germline assignment: CDR1 SGHTA and CDR2 FQGNSA. CDR3 in DNA: TGTGCCAGCAGCTTCGAGGGCAGGGGGGGCACAGATACGCAGTATTTT. Translated, it gives CASSFEGRGGTDTQYF.

The chain is built from TRBV30 and TRBJ2-3; D is undetermined. V shed 0 bases and J shed 4 bases, with 8 bases lying between them. There are 13 residues in the CDR3. CDR1 GTSNPN and CDR2 SVGIG come from the germline V gene (reference sequence). CDR3 protein: CAWSVSQPDTQYF. CDR3 DNA sequence: TGTGCCTGGAGTGTTTCTCAACCAGATACGCAGTATTTT.

In this sample, this clone turned up once. The DNA for the CDR3 is TGCAGTGCTAGTATGATAGCGGGGGTCCTCTACGAGCAGTACTTC. This gives the protein CSASMIAGVLYEQYF. The chain joins TRBV20-1 to TRBJ2-7; 9 bases match TRBD2. The J segment lost 3 bases and the V segment lost 3 bases, leaving 9 bases of the junction unmatched. The CDR3 totals 15 residues. Germline V gives CDR1 DFQATT, CDR2 SNEGSKA (reference sequence).

The V gene is TRBV2, the J gene TRBJ2-3; D gene uncertain. Germline V gives CDR1 SNHLY, CDR2 FYNNEI. V gave up 11 bases and J gave up 4 bases, with 10 bases separating them. The CDR3 contains 11 residues. This chain's CDR3 is CASKESDTQYF. CDR3 sequence (DNA): TGTGCCTCCAAGGAGTCAGATACGCAGTATTTT.

The rearrangement joins TRBV21-1 to TRBJ1-2. TRBV21-1 is described as a pseudogene. This CDR3 comprises 14 residues. The CDR3 coding sequence is TGTGCCAGCAGAGGAAAGGTTGGAGCGGGGGGCTACACCTTC. As protein: CASRGKVGAGGYTF.

This clone came up once. J is TRBJ2-7 and V is TRBV18; D ambiguous. The V and J ends lost 3 bases and 0 bases respectively, with 12 bases between them. The V gene's germline CDR1 is KGHSH and CDR2 LQKENI. CDR3 length: 15 residues. For the CDR3, the DNA is TGTGCCAGCTCACCCAACATCGACGGCTCCTACGAGCAGTACTTC. Translated: CASSPNIDGSYEQYF.

This chain uses TRBV28 with TRBJ2-3, with 11 bases fitting TRBD2. The V gene end was trimmed by 1 base and the J gene end by 7 bases; junction bases not matched to a gene: 4. The CDR3 is 15 residues long. CDR1 is MDHEN and CDR2 is SYDVKM in the germline V gene. For the CDR3, the DNA is TGTGCCAGCAGTTTATTCCTAGCGGGGGGAAATACGCAGTATTTT. Encoded protein: CASSLFLAGGNTQYF.

This sequence joins TRBV19 and TRBJ1-1; TRBD1 is a possible D gene (5 bases). CDR3 length: 13 amino acids. Per the germline V gene, CDR1 is LNHDA and CDR2 is SQIVND (reference sequence). V was clipped by 8 bases and J by 6 bases, with 16 bases between them. CDR3 nucleotides: TGTGCCAGTCCCCCGGCGGGGGGGGCTGAAGCTTTCTTT. Translating gives CASPPAGGAEAFF.

This chain joins TRBV30 and TRBJ1-2, with D unclear. Germline CDR1 reads GTSNPN; CDR2 reads SVGIG (reference sequence). The V end was cut by 0 bases, the J end by 8 bases, with 16 bases between. The length of the CDR3 is 14 residues. Written as DNA, the CDR3 is TGTGCCTGGAGTGTAGGGCTCCCCGGAGGAGGCTACACCTTC. The encoded protein is CAWSVGLPGGGYTF. The complete variable domain, with remaining parts taken from reference TRBV30 and TRBJ1-2, reads SQTIHQWPATLVQPVGSPLSLECTVEGTSNPNLYWYRQAAGRGLQLLFYSVGIGQISSEVPQNLSASRPQDRQFILSSKKLLLSDSGFYLCAWSVGLPGGGYTFGSGTRLTVV.

This sequence joins TRBV5-4 and TRBJ1-1; D gene ambiguous. The CDR3 totals 14 residues. Germline V gene data show CDR1 as SGHNT and CDR2 as YYREEE (reference sequence). Trimming stripped 0 bases from V and 2 bases from J, with 8 bases between. The CDR3 loop reads CASSLDRVNTEAFF. CDR3 nucleotides: TGTGCCAGCAGCTTGGACAGAGTAAACACTGAAGCTTTCTTT. Together with reference TRBV5-4 and TRBJ1-1, the CDR3 gives the full variable domain: ETGVTQSPTHLIKTRGQQVTLRCSSQSGHNTVSWYQQALGQGPQFIFQYYREEENGRGNFPPRFSGLQFPNYSSELNVNALELDDSALYLCASSLDRVNTEAFFGQGTRLTVV.

This chain connects TRBV5-6 to TRBJ2-7; 8 nucleotides line up with TRBD2. This CDR3 is 15 amino acids long. CDR1 SGHDT and CDR2 YYEEEE come from the germline V gene. The junction had 14 bases not matched to a gene; V was cut back by 6 bases and J by 6 bases. The CDR3 region has the DNA TGTGCCAGCACCCCGCGCGGGAGGCTGTGGGGCGAGCAGTACTTC. As protein: CASTPRGRLWGEQYF.

The V and J genes are TRBV7-2 and TRBJ2-7; 7 bases are shared with TRBD1. The trim removed 1 base at V and 5 bases at J, leaving 5 bases unmatched. Germline lookup yields CDR1 SGHTA and CDR2 FQGNSA. CDR3 length: 14 amino acids. The CDR3 here is CASSLGQGTHEQYF. CDR3 in DNA: TGTGCCAGCAGCTTAGGACAGGGCACCCACGAGCAGTACTTC.

The V gene is TRBV2, the J gene TRBJ1-1, with a possible D match to TRBD1 (6 bases). Germline CDR1 is SNHLY and CDR2 is FYNNEI. The CDR3 length is 14 residues. V lost 8 bases and J lost 4, with 17 bases in between. CDR3 sequence: CASHSGARSTEAFF. The CDR3 bases are TGTGCCAGCCACTCGGGGGCCCGCAGCACTGAAGCTTTCTTT.

The J gene is TRBJ1-1, the V gene TRBV11-3; unclear D gene. Germline V gives CDR1 SGHNT, CDR2 YENEEA. With 4 bases removed from V and 0 bases from J, the gap between germline ends came to 9 bases. The CDR3 runs 14 residues. DNA of the CDR3: TGTGCCAGCAGCTCCACGAGTATGAACACTGAAGCTTTCTTT. As protein: CASSSTSMNTEAFF.